A single sample gave rise to the 18 T cell receptor beta chains below, sequenced in a study of blood T cells in healthy people across ages. For the second PCR, which ran for 7 to 11 cycles, a sample-barcoded 5' primer and a J-beta primer mix were used. TCRdb re-analysed the 5' RACE reads in MiXCR, keeping a single row per CDR3 protein. The sample shows 850,000 to 1,000,000 distinct CDR3 sequences, roughly 50% of them seen only once. Material for sequencing was blood. All receptors derive from a woman aged 60-75 years in good health.

The chain couples TRBV29-1 to TRBJ1-2; possible D gene TRBD1, 5 bases. The CDR3 spans 16 residues. V shed 3 bases and J shed 2 bases, with 19 bases lying between them. Germline-derived CDR1 and CDR2 are SQVTM and ANQGSEA. CDR3 DNA: TGCAGCGTTGACGTGGCTCAGGGTGAGGGAAACTATGGCTACACCTTC. Translated, it gives CSVDVAQGEGNYGYTF.

The chain joins TRBV4-1 to TRBJ1-1; D is ambiguous. V shed 0 bases and J shed 8 bases, with 16 bases lying between them. The CDR3 has 15 residues. CDR1 and CDR2 (germline): MGHRA, YSYEKL. The CDR3 here is CASSQERAPGTEAFF. The CDR3 bases are TGCGCCAGCAGCCAAGAAAGGGCACCAGGCACAGAAGCTTTCTTT.

Of note for this clonotype: This may come from a read error, since a much larger clone is one base off. The chain recombines TRBV4-1 with TRBJ2-7, with TRBD1 as a possible D gene (6 bases). Germline V gives CDR1 MGHRA, CDR2 YSYEKL. The CDR3 is 14 residues long. The CDR3 coding sequence is TGCGCCAGCAACCAAGGGGGAAGGGCCTACGAGCAGTACTTC. Translating gives CASNQGGRAYEQYF.

The CDR3 sequence: CASSLGQITYEQYF. CDR3 nucleotides: TGTGCCAGCAGCTTAGGCCAGATAACCTACGAGCAGTACTTC. The chain joins TRBV7-9 to TRBJ2-4, with D unresolved. The end of the DNA fits TRBJ2-7 better, so the J call may be wrong. Germline assignment: CDR1 SEHNR and CDR2 FQNEAQ (reference sequence). The CDR3 consists of 14 residues.

V is TRBV18 and J is TRBJ2-1, with D maybe TRBD2 (5 bases). The V gene lost 1 base and the J gene lost 6 bases, with 10 bases spanning the gap. This CDR3 is built from 14 residues. Per germline, CDR1 KGHSH and CDR2 LQKENI. The CDR3 reads CASSPQEVFNEQFF. The DNA for the CDR3 is TGTGCCAGCTCACCACAGGAGGTTTTCAATGAGCAGTTCTTC.

This rearrangement joins TRBV5-1 to TRBJ2-1, with 11 bases aligning to TRBD2. The junction had 6 bases not matched to a gene; V was cut back by 3 bases and J by 7 bases. The CDR3 consists of 15 residues. Germline CDR1 reads SGHRS; CDR2 reads YFSETQ. This CDR3 is CASSWTSGSGNEQFF. The CDR3 DNA sequence: TGCGCCAGCAGCTGGACTAGCGGGTCCGGGAATGAGCAGTTCTTC.

This clonotype was observed a few times. The chain carries TRBV20-1 and TRBJ2-7, with 7 positions matching TRBD1. Germline V gene data show CDR1 as DFQATT and CDR2 as SNEGSKA (reference sequence). V lost 4 bases and J lost 5; bases outside the gene matches: 5. The CDR3 sequence is 12 residues long. The CDR3 region is CSAKGDSHEQYF. The CDR3, as DNA: TGCAGTGCTAAGGGGGACAGCCACGAGCAGTACTTC.

As regards this clonotype: Germline is not matched at one junction end, which may reflect a read error. In DNA, the CDR3 is TGTGCCATCAACCCCGGGACAGACCTTAATTCACCCCCCCACTTT. Protein product: CAINPGTDLNSPPHF. The rearrangement joins TRBV10-3 to TRBJ1-6, with 7 bases aligning to TRBD1. Germline lookup yields CDR1 ENHRY and CDR2 SYGVKD. The CDR3 has 15 amino acids.

V gene TRBV4-2 combines with J gene TRBJ2-1, with a tentative D call TRBD2 (6 bases). Trimming cost V 8 bases and J 4 bases, with 18 bases left between them. The germline V gene has CDR1 LGHNA and CDR2 YNFKEQ. The CDR3 contains 15 residues. The CDR3 DNA reads TGTGCCAGCGATTCCGGGACTGGGAAATACAATGAGCAGTTCTTC. This translates into CASDSGTGKYNEQFF.

This chain uses TRBV28 with TRBJ2-7, with D uncertain. Germline V gives CDR1 MDHEN, CDR2 SYDVKM. The ends were cut back, 6 bases at V and 8 bases at J, with 11 bases in the middle. The length of the CDR3 is 11 residues. The CDR3 sequence: CASRLFGKQYF. DNA for the CDR3: TGTGCCAGCAGGTTGTTCGGCAAGCAGTACTTC.

CDR3 sequence: CASSLSVVGSNQPQHF. In nucleotides, the CDR3 is TGTGCCAGCAGTTTATCCGTTGTCGGGAGCAATCAGCCCCAGCATTTT. J is TRBJ1-5 and V is TRBV28; D is unresolved. In germline, CDR1 is MDHEN, CDR2 SYDVKM. Trimming pared 1 base from V and 1 base from J, leaving 11 bases between. This CDR3 spans 16 amino acids.

V and J are TRBV7-9 and TRBJ1-6; 9 nucleotides line up with TRBD1. V gave up 6 bases and J gave up 10 bases; unmatched junction bases: 7. Germline CDR1 reads SEHNR; CDR2 reads FQNEAQ (reference sequence). This CDR3 spans 14 amino acids. DNA for the CDR3: TGTGCCAGCAGTTCCGACAGGGGGGGATCACCCCTCCACTTT. This sequence encodes CASSSDRGGSPLHF.

The gene calls are TRBV27 and TRBJ2-5, with D hard to call. The CDR3 runs 13 residues. V was shortened by 6 bases and J by 2 bases, with 10 bases between the two germline ends. The germline V gene has CDR1 MNHEY and CDR2 SMNVEV (reference sequence). For the CDR3, the DNA is TGTGCCAGCAGGGTCACGGCTCAAGAGACCCAGTACTTC. Translation: CASRVTAQETQYF.

The V call is TRBV3-1, the J call TRBJ1-2, with a weak D call TRBD1 (6 bases). V lost 0 bases and J 5 bases, leaving 13 bases between the germline ends. The germline V gene has CDR1 LGHDT and CDR2 YNNKEL (reference sequence). The CDR3 runs 15 residues. CDR3 in DNA: TGTGCCAGCAGCCAAGATTGGGGGGCAGGGTATGGCTACACCTTC. Amino acid sequence: CASSQDWGAGYGYTF.

This clonotype showed up just a few times. The chain recombines TRBV28 with TRBJ2-7; possibly TRBD1 for D (6 bases). The germline CDR1 and CDR2 sequences are MDHEN and SYDVKM. The CDR3 contains 14 residues. Trimming removed 1 base at V and 3 bases at J, with 10 bases between. The chain's CDR3 is CASSLYGQNYEQYF. For the CDR3, the DNA is TGTGCCAGCAGTTTATATGGACAGAACTACGAGCAGTACTTC.

The chain recombines TRBV11-2 with TRBJ1-2; TRBD1 matches 7 bases. CDR3 size: 15 residues. Germline values: CDR1 SGHAT, CDR2 FQNNGV. J was trimmed by 2 bases and V by 6 bases; bases with no gene match: 9. CDR3 DNA: TGTGCCAGCAGGCAGGCAGGACAGGAGAACTATGGCTACACCTTC. Its protein product is CASRQAGQENYGYTF. Complete variable domain (other parts from reference TRBV11-2 and TRBJ1-2): EAGVAQSPRYKIIEKRQSVAFWCNPISGHATLYWYQQILGQGPKLLIQFQNNGVVDDSQLPKDRFSAERLKGVDSTLKIQPAKLEDSAVYLCASRQAGQENYGYTFGSGTRLTVV.

The chain links TRBV28 to TRBJ2-3; 8 bases fit TRBD2. Germline trimming cut 6 bases from V and 5 bases from J; bases unmatched to any gene: 7. Germline CDR1 reads MDHEN; CDR2 reads SYDVKM. This CDR3 comprises 14 residues. Here the CDR3 DNA reads TGTGCCAGCAGCCTAGGGACTAGGCTAGATACGCAGTATTTT. Translation: CASSLGTRLDTQYF.

This rearrangement joins TRBV7-2 to TRBJ2-3; tentative D call: TRBD2 (6 bases). CDR3 size: 15 residues. The V end lost 10 bases, the J end lost 6 bases, and 23 bases lay between the germline ends. Germline CDR1 is SGHTA and CDR2 is FQGNSA. CDR3 DNA sequence: TGTGCCACCTACCGTTCACCGGGAGAAGGGGATACGCAGTATTTT. Its translation is CATYRSPGEGDTQYF. The full variable domain, completed using reference TRBV7-2 and TRBJ2-3, is GAGVSQSPSNKVTEKGKDVELRCDPISGHTALYWYRQSLGQGLEFLIYFQGNSAPDKSGLPSDRFSAERTGGSVSTLTIQRTQQEDSAVYLCATYRSPGEGDTQYFGPGTRLTVL.